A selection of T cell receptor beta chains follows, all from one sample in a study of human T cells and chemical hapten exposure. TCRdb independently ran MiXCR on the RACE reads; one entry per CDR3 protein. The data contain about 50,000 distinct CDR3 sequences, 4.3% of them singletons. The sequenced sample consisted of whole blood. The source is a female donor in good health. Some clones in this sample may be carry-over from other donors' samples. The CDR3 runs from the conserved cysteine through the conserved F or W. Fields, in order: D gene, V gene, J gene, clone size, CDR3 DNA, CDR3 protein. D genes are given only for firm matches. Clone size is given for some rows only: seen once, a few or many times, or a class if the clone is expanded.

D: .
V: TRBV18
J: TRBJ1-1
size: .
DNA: TGTGCCAGCTCACCACAGGGCTTAAGCACTGAAGCTTTCTTT
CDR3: CASSPQGLSTEAFF

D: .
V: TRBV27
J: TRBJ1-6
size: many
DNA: TGTGCCAGCAGGCTCGACAGTTTGTATAATTCACCCCTCCACTTT
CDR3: CASRLDSLYNSPLHF

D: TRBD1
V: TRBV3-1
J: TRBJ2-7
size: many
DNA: TGTGCCAGCAGCCAAGGTTACAGGGGGCACGAGCAGTACTTC
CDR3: CASSQGYRGHEQYF

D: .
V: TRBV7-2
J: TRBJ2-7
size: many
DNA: TGTGCCAGCAGCTCTAGCGGAGGGGGAAATTACGAGCAGTACTTC
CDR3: CASSSSGGGNYEQYF

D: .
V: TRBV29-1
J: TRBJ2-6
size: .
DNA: TGCAGCGTCCCCGAGAGGGTGGGGGCCAACGTCCTGACTTTC
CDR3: CSVPERVGANVLTF

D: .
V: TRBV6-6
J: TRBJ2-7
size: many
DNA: TGTGCCAGCAGTTACGGCGACACCACCTACGAGCAGTACTTC
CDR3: CASSYGDTTYEQYF

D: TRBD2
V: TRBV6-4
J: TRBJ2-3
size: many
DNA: TGTGCCAGCAGTGACGGGACTAGCGGGGCAGATACGCAGTATTTT
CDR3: CASSDGTSGADTQYF

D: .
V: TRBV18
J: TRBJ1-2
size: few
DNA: TGTGCCAGCTCACCACCCTATGGCAGGGTAAATGGCTACACCTTC
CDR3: CASSPPYGRVNGYTF

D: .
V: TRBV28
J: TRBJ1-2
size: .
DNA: TGTGCCAGCAGGTACGGGATCAACTATGGCTACACCTTC
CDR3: CASRYGINYGYTF

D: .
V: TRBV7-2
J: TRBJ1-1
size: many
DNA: TGTGCCAGCAGCTTAAAATCGGTCAGTGAAGCTTTCTTT
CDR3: CASSLKSVSEAFF

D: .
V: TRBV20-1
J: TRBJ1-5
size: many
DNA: TGCAGTGCTAGGGAAACAGGTCGAGGGTTGCCCCAGCATTTT
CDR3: CSARETGRGLPQHF

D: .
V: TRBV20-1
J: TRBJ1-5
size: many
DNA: TGCAGTGCTAGAGGGGACCTGAATCAGCCCCAGCATTTT
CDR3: CSARGDLNQPQHF

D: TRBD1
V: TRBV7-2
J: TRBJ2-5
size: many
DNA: TGTGCCAGCGTGATGGGACTGGGACAGGGAAGGACCCAGTACTTC
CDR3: CASVMGLGQGRTQYF

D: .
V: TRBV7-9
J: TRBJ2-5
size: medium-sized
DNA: TGTGCCAGCAGCTTAGGTCAACACCAAGAGACCCAGTACTTC
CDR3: CASSLGQHQETQYF

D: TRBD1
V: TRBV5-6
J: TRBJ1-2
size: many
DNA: TGTGCCAGCAGCTTCCCAGGGGGCTATGGCTACACCTTC
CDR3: CASSFPGGYGYTF

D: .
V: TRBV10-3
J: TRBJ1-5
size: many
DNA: TGTGCCATCGGGGGCAGGGGAATTCGTCAGCAGGGTCAGCCCCAGCATTTT
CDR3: CAIGGRGIRQQGQPQHF

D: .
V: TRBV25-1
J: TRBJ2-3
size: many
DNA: TGTGCCAGCAGTGTGAGGGATACGCAGTATTTT
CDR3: CASSVRDTQYF

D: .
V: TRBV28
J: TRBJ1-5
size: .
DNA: TGTGCCAGCCGGGACGGCAATCAGCCCCAGCATTTT
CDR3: CASRDGNQPQHF

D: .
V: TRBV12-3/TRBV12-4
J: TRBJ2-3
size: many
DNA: TGTGCCAGCAGCCACACAGATACGCAGTATTTT
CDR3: CASSHTDTQYF

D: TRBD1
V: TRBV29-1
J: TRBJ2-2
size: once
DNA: TGCAGCGTTGAACCTTCGGGACAGGGTGCGAACGGGGAGCTGTTTTTT
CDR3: CSVEPSGQGANGELFF

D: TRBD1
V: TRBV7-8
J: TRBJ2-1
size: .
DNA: TGTGCCAGCAGCGGACTGACAGGGAACGTATACAATGAGCAGTTCTTC
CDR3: CASSGLTGNVYNEQFF

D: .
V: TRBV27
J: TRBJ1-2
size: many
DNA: TGTGCCAGCAGTTTAACGACACACGCCGTGAGCGGCTACACCTTC
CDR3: CASSLTTHAVSGYTF

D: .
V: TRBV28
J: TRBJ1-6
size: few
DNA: TGTGCCAGCAGGAGACCCAGCTCCTATAATTCACCCCTCCACTTT
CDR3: CASRRPSSYNSPLHF

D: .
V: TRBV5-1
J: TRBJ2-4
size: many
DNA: TGCGCCAGCAGCTTGGAGGCAGGGACCAATGCCCAGTACTTC
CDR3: CASSLEAGTNAQYF

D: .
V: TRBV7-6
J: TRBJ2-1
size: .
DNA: TGTGCCAGCAGCTTGTTCGGGGGTGGTGACTCTGAGCAGTTCTTC
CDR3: CASSLFGGGDSEQFF

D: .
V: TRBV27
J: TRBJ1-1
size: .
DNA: TGTGCCAGCAGTTTTCTATCGGGGGCCGGGGCTGAAGCTTTCTTT
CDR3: CASSFLSGAGAEAFF

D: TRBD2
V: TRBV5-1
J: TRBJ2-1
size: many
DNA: TGCGCCAGCAGCTTTTCGCTAGCGGGGGATCTTGAGCAGTTCTTC
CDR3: CASSFSLAGDLEQFF

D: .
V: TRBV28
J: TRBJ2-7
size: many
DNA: TGTGCCACCGGACCTTCATACGAGCAGTACTTC
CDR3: CATGPSYEQYF

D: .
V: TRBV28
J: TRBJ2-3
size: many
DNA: TGTGCCAGCAGCCGAGGGACTTCTCGGGGGGATACGCAGTATTTT
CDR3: CASSRGTSRGDTQYF

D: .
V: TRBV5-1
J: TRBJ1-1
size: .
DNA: TGCGCCAGCAGCTTGGCACTGAACACTGAAGCTTTCTTT
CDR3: CASSLALNTEAFF

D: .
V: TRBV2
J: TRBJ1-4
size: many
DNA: TGTGCCAGCAGTGCGGCGGAACGACACCTTAATGAAAAACTGTTTTTT
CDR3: CASSAAERHLNEKLFF

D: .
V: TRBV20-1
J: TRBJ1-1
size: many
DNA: TGCAGTGCTAGAAAGGGGAACACTGAAGCTTTCTTT
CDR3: CSARKGNTEAFF

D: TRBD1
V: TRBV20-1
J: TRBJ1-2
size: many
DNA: TGCAGTGCGACCCCTGTAACCACAGGGGAAATTGGCTACACCTTC
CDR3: CSATPVTTGEIGYTF

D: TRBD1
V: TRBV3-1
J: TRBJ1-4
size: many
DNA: TGTGCCAGCAGCCGAGGTCCCGGGACAGGAGAAAAACTGTTTTTT
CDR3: CASSRGPGTGEKLFF

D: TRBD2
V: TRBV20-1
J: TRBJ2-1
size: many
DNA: TGCAGTGCCCGGCGGGGGTTCTCCTACAATGAGCAGTTCTTC
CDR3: CSARRGFSYNEQFF

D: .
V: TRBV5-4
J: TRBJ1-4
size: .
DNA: TGTGCCAGCAGCGGTCGTGGGGTTTCAACTAATGAAAAACTGTTTTTT
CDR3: CASSGRGVSTNEKLFF

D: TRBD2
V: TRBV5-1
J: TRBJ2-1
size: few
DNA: TGCGCCAGCAGCTTAGCGGGAGGCTTGGGCAATGAGCAGTTCTTC
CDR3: CASSLAGGLGNEQFF

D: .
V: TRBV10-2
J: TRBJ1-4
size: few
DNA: TGCGCCAGCAGTGAGCTGCAGGGGACATTAACTAATGAAAAACTGTTTTTT
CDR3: CASSELQGTLTNEKLFF